The 9 T cell receptor beta chains below were found in one sample sequenced in a study of T-cell reconstitution after alpha-beta-depleted transplantation in children. Preparation of the TCRbeta library involved a method that used unique molecular identifiers. TCRdb itself ran the PCR reads through MiXCR, one entry per CDR3 protein. The sample lists about 130,000 distinct CDR3 sequences; roughly 10% were seen once. Sequencing was performed on PBMCs, mostly from graft donor cells, taken 180 days after TCRalphabeta/CD19-depleted stem cell transplant. The receptors originated from a girl less than two years old who had a stem cell transplant for combined immunodeficiency, so the T cells may come from the graft donor.

The table lists this clonotype with a few counts. The J gene is TRBJ2-1, the V gene TRBV18, with D hard to call. V was clipped by 4 bases and J by 7 bases, with 17 bases between them. CDR3 length: 15 amino acids. Germline CDR1 is KGHSH and CDR2 is LQKENI. CDR3: CASSLNALLGNEQFF. CDR3 DNA: TGTGCCAGCTCACTGAACGCCCTATTAGGGAATGAGCAGTTCTTC.

The CDR3 region is CASSYLRGPGEQYF. DNA of the CDR3: TGTGCCAGCAGTTACCTAAGGGGCCCGGGGGAGCAGTACTTC. The chain couples TRBV6-2 or TRBV6-3 to TRBJ2-7; D may be TRBD1 or TRBD2 (5 bases each). Looked up from germline, CDR1 is MNHEY and CDR2 is SVGEGT. Trimming cost V 2 bases and J 7 bases, with 15 bases left between them. The CDR3 spans 14 residues.

This clonotype was seen more than once but under ten times. The chain couples TRBV6-1 to TRBJ1-4; perhaps TRBD1 as D (5 bases). Germline assignment: CDR1 MNHNS and CDR2 SASEGT. The CDR3 runs 15 residues. Trimming shortened V by 5 bases and J by 8 bases, and 18 bases separated the two germline ends. CDR3 loop: CASSRLGGASEKLFF. The CDR3 DNA follows: TGTGCCAGCAGTCGCCTGGGAGGGGCATCAGAAAAACTGTTTTTT.

In this sample, this clonotype turned up a few times. CDR3 DNA sequence: TGTGCCAGCAGCGCGAGCGGGGCGAGCGGGGGAACCTACGAGCAGTACTTC. Its translation is CASSASGASGGTYEQYF. The chain combines TRBV9 with TRBJ2-7, with TRBD2 matching over 8 bases. This CDR3 comprises 17 residues. Unmatched junction bases numbered 13, after V lost 3 bases and J lost 2 bases. Germline V gene lookup returns CDR1 SGDLS and CDR2 YYNGEE.

This clonotype was counted ten times or more. The chain has TRBV27 and TRBJ2-1, with 9 bases fitting TRBD1. Trimming removed 7 bases from V and 3 bases from J; junction bases left unmatched: 7. The germline CDR1 and CDR2 sequences are MNHEY and SMNVEV (reference sequence). The CDR3 length is 15 residues. The chain's CDR3 is CASTSTGGLYNEQFF. The CDR3 bases are TGTGCCAGCACTTCTACAGGGGGCCTCTACAATGAGCAGTTCTTC.

The rearrangement links TRBV20-1 to TRBJ1-6; D perhaps matches TRBD1 (5 bases). The CDR3 runs to 13 residues. Germline V gene lookup returns CDR1 DFQATT and CDR2 SNEGSKA (reference sequence). Deletions cut 3 bases from V and 9 bases from J, with 12 bases between. In DNA form, the CDR3 reads TGCAGTGCTAGGCCATATGGGGCTTCACCCCTCCACTTT. Translation: CSARPYGASPLHF.

V and J are TRBV4-3 and TRBJ2-3; a possible D gene is TRBD2 (7 bases). Germline values: CDR1 LGHNA, CDR2 YSLEER. The CDR3 covers 18 residues. V was trimmed by 0 bases and J by 0 bases, leaving 16 bases between them. CDR3 bases: TGCGCCAGCAGCCAAGAAGGGGGGGCAGTTGCTAGCACAGATACGCAGTATTTT. Translating it yields CASSQEGGAVASTDTQYF.

This clonotype occurred a few times. This rearrangement joins TRBV11-2 to TRBJ2-7; a weak D match, TRBD2 (6 bases). This CDR3 spans 19 amino acids. Germline values: CDR1 SGHAT, CDR2 FQNNGV. Trimming shortened V by 2 bases and J by 3 bases, and 26 bases separated the two germline ends. CDR3 region: CASSLYNSPKRAVLYEQYF. The CDR3 DNA follows: TGTGCCAGCAGCTTATACAACAGCCCCAAGCGGGCGGTACTCTACGAGCAGTACTTC.

The CDR3 DNA sequence: TGCAGTGCTAGAGCGGGATCTGGGGCCAACGTCCTGACTTTC. Translating gives CSARAGSGANVLTF. The rearrangement joins TRBV20-1 to TRBJ2-6, with D perhaps TRBD2 (5 bases). V lost 1 base to trimming and J lost 1 base, with 5 bases between them. The V gene's germline CDR1 is DFQATT and CDR2 SNEGSKA (reference sequence). This CDR3 region has 14 residues.